These T cell receptor beta chains were read from a single sample in a study of T cell responses to AZD1222 COVID-19 vaccine. Clones were read by immunoSEQ multiplex PCR, and TCRdb kept only the in-frame ones, dropping some. The profile shows about 130,000 clones, 70% to 90% of them singletons. Specimen: peripheral blood, collected on day 0 of AZD1222 vaccination. The receptors stem from an adult in good health. Each CDR3 is given with its conserved first and last residue. A D gene is named only where the DNA matches it firmly. Where a row states a size, it is once, few, many or the class of an expanded clone; other rows omit it.

clone_size: once
v_call: TRBV6-1
j_call: TRBJ1-6
d_call: -
cdr3_aa: CASSEARTVDNSPLHF
cdr3_nt: TGTGCCAGCAGTGAAGCGCGGACAGTAGATAATTCACCCCTCCACTTT

clone_size: -
v_call: TRBV6-5
j_call: TRBJ2-5
d_call: -
cdr3_aa: CASTPGQKQETQYF
cdr3_nt: TGTGCCAGCACCCCGGGCCAGAAACAAGAGACCCAGTACTTC

clone_size: -
v_call: TRBV6-5
j_call: TRBJ2-7
d_call: -
cdr3_aa: CASNQNSYEQYF
cdr3_nt: TGTGCCAGCAACCAGAATAGTTACGAGCAGTACTTC

clone_size: -
v_call: TRBV19
j_call: TRBJ1-1
d_call: -
cdr3_aa: CASSPADGGNTEAFF
cdr3_nt: TGTGCCAGTAGTCCAGCAGACGGGGGGAACACTGAAGCTTTCTTT

clone_size: -
v_call: TRBV20-1
j_call: TRBJ2-7
d_call: -
cdr3_aa: CSASDTSLDRDHRKRGYEQYF
cdr3_nt: TGCAGTGCTAGTGATACCAGTCTGGACAGGGACCATAGGAAGCGGGGCTACGAGCAGTACTTC

clone_size: -
v_call: TRBV4-1
j_call: TRBJ2-5
d_call: -
cdr3_aa: CASSQERFGVFGTQYF
cdr3_nt: TGCGCCAGCAGCCAAGAAAGATTCGGGGTTTTCGGGACCCAGTACTTC

clone_size: -
v_call: TRBV19
j_call: TRBJ2-3
d_call: -
cdr3_aa: CASSITTTSTDTQYF
cdr3_nt: TGTGCCAGTAGTATCACGACAACCAGCACAGATACGCAGTATTTT

clone_size: -
v_call: TRBV20-1
j_call: TRBJ2-3
d_call: TRBD2
cdr3_aa: CSALAGDTQYF
cdr3_nt: TGCAGTGCGTTAGCGGGCGATACGCAGTATTTT

clone_size: -
v_call: TRBV5-6
j_call: TRBJ1-2
d_call: -
cdr3_aa: CASSLVGASGGYTF
cdr3_nt: TGTGCCAGCAGCTTGGTGGGGGCTAGCGGTGGCTACACCTTC

clone_size: -
v_call: TRBV19
j_call: TRBJ2-1
d_call: TRBD2
cdr3_aa: CASSILAGGGNEQFF
cdr3_nt: TGTGCCAGTAGTATACTAGCGGGAGGAGGGAATGAGCAGTTCTTC

clone_size: -
v_call: TRBV15
j_call: TRBJ1-1
d_call: -
cdr3_aa: CATSREGVIGGQAFF
cdr3_nt: TGTGCCACCAGCAGAGAGGGAGTGATCGGAGGGCAAGCTTTCTTT

clone_size: once
v_call: TRBV6-5
j_call: TRBJ2-7
d_call: -
cdr3_aa: CASGRPATRLYEQYF
cdr3_nt: TGTGCCAGCGGCCGGCCGGCGACACGACTTTACGAGCAGTACTTC

clone_size: -
v_call: TRBV10-3
j_call: TRBJ1-6
d_call: -
cdr3_aa: CATGAGSPLHF
cdr3_nt: TGTGCCACCGGGGCGGGTTCACCCCTCCACTTT

clone_size: once
v_call: TRBV5-1
j_call: TRBJ2-4
d_call: -
cdr3_aa: CASSPGTQRDIQYF
cdr3_nt: TGCGCCAGCAGCCCGGGGACACAGCGAGACATTCAGTACTTC

clone_size: -
v_call: TRBV18
j_call: TRBJ1-2
d_call: TRBD1
cdr3_aa: CASSPRGPDYGYTF
cdr3_nt: TGTGCCAGCTCACCGAGGGGGCCCGACTATGGCTACACCTTC

clone_size: -
v_call: TRBV15
j_call: TRBJ2-2
d_call: TRBD2
cdr3_aa: CATSRAAGATGELFF
cdr3_nt: TGTGCCACCAGCAGAGCGGCGGGAGCCACCGGGGAGCTGTTTTTT